These T cell receptor beta chains were read from a single sample in a study of blood T cell repertoires in COVID-19. Profiled with immunoSEQ multiplex PCR; TCRdb holds only in-frame clones, not every one. The sample consists of about 220,000 clones, under 90% of them appearing once. The sample consisted of PBMCs or T cells enriched from blood (not recorded which). The receptors derive from an older woman who had recovered from COVID-19. Each CDR3 is given with its conserved first and last residue. D genes are given only for firm matches. Clone size is given for some rows only: seen once, a few or many times, or a class if the clone is expanded.

CDR3aa,CDR3nt,j_gene,abundance,d_gene,v_gene
CASSSRPYEQYF,TGTGCCAGCAGTTCTAGGCCCTACGAGCAGTACTTC,TRBJ2-7,-,-,TRBV11-2
CAWSAGDTQYF,TGTGCCTGGAGTGCGGGTGATACGCAGTATTTT,TRBJ2-3,-,-,TRBV30
CASSVGTSGQFF,TGTGCCAGCAGTGTTGGGACTAGCGGACAGTTCTTC,TRBJ2-1,-,TRBD2,TRBV6-2/TRBV6-3
CSASSGQWDTGNTIYF,TGCAGTGCTAGTAGCGGACAATGGGACACTGGAAACACCATATATTTT,TRBJ1-3,-,-,TRBV20-1
CASSLQGLVDSPLHF,TGCGCCAGCAGCTTGCAAGGACTTGTGGATTCACCCCTCCACTTT,TRBJ1-6,-,-,TRBV5-1
CASSPAQGVYGQPQHF,TGTGCCAGCAGTCCAGCGCAGGGGGTTTACGGTCAGCCCCAGCATTTT,TRBJ1-5,-,TRBD1,TRBV7-9
CASRPESTGANVLTF,TGTGCCAGCAGGCCGGAGTCAACTGGGGCCAACGTCCTGACTTTC,TRBJ2-6,-,-,TRBV25-1
CASSPDRIGEAFF,TGTGCCAGCAGTCCCGACAGGATTGGTGAAGCTTTCTTT,TRBJ1-1,few,-,TRBV5-8
CAISPGTSGTMWYF,TGTGCCATCAGCCCGGGGACTAGCGGGACCATGTGGTACTTC,TRBJ2-7,-,TRBD2,TRBV10-3
CASSLDRTTDTQYF,TGTGCCAGCAGTTTAGACAGAACCACAGATACGCAGTATTTT,TRBJ2-3,once,-,TRBV27
CASSATGFFSGANVLTF,TGTGCCAGCAGTGCAACAGGGTTCTTCTCTGGGGCCAACGTCCTGACTTTC,TRBJ2-6,many,-,TRBV27
CASGSTSGRAGRGGTQYF,TGTGCCAGCGGATCGACTAGCGGGAGGGCCGGTAGGGGAGGGACCCAGTACTTC,TRBJ2-5,-,-,TRBV21-1
CASRGHGGRTDTQYF,TGTGCCAGCAGGGGACACGGAGGTAGGACAGATACGCAGTATTTT,TRBJ2-3,-,-,TRBV6-5
CASSTGGAMYGYTF,TGTGCCAGCAGTACAGGGGGCGCGATGTATGGCTACACCTTC,TRBJ1-2,once,TRBD1,TRBV2
CATTPVGGGSTGELFF,TGTGCCACCACCCCCGTCGGCGGGGGCAGCACCGGGGAGCTGTTTTTT,TRBJ2-2,-,-,TRBV5-4
CASSPRFLGGNTGELFF,TGTGCCAGCAGCCCCCGTTTCCTAGGGGGGAACACCGGGGAGCTGTTTTTT,TRBJ2-2,-,-,TRBV7-2
CASNPSTGARQGGYTF,TGTGCCAGTAACCCCTCGACAGGGGCTCGTCAAGGAGGCTACACCTTC,TRBJ1-2,-,TRBD1,TRBV19
CASSQTLAGGSYNEQFF,TGTGCCAGCAGCCAAACCTTAGCGGGGGGCTCCTACAATGAGCAGTTCTTC,TRBJ2-1,-,TRBD2,TRBV7-6